Listed below are T cell receptor beta chains from one sample, sequenced in a study of blood T cell repertoires in COVID-19. Some clones are missing from TCRdb's copy, which holds only in-frame ones; the method was immunoSEQ multiplex PCR. The sample records roughly 370,000 clones, more than 75% being singletons. Source material: PBMCs or T cells enriched from blood (not recorded which). The receptors here all came from a woman aged 45 to 65 who had recovered from COVID-19. The CDR3 runs from the conserved cysteine through the conserved F or W. Fields, in order: V gene, J gene, clone size, D gene, CDR3 DNA, CDR3 protein. D genes are given only for firm matches. Rows give clone size only sometimes, using once, few, many, or a class for an expanded clone.

V: TRBV7-9
J: TRBJ1-3
size: .
D: .
DNA: TGTGCCAGCAGCCGTGACAGCAACCCTGGAAACACCATATATTTT
CDR3: CASSRDSNPGNTIYF

V: TRBV7-2
J: TRBJ1-5
size: .
D: .
DNA: TGTGCCAGCAGCCTAGGACTGAGTAGCAATCAGCCCCAGCATTTT
CDR3: CASSLGLSSNQPQHF

V: TRBV19
J: TRBJ1-1
size: once
D: .
DNA: TGTGCCAGTAGTATTTACGGGGGGATTGAAGCTTTCTTT
CDR3: CASSIYGGIEAFF

V: TRBV2
J: TRBJ1-5
size: few
D: .
DNA: TGTGCCAGCAGCCGCACCAGGAATCAGCCCCAGCATTTT
CDR3: CASSRTRNQPQHF

V: TRBV2
J: TRBJ2-7
size: once
D: TRBD2
DNA: TGTGCCGCAAAGAGACTAGCGGGGGGTTACGAGCAGTACTTC
CDR3: CAAKRLAGGYEQYF

V: TRBV4-3
J: TRBJ1-1
size: .
D: .
DNA: TGCGCCAGCAGCCACTTAAGAGACACTGAAGCTTTCTTT
CDR3: CASSHLRDTEAFF

V: TRBV27
J: TRBJ2-2
size: once
D: TRBD1
DNA: TGTGCCAGCAGTTTAATCGTACGGGACAGGGTAAACACCGGGGAGCTGTTTTTT
CDR3: CASSLIVRDRVNTGELFF

V: TRBV28
J: TRBJ1-1
size: .
D: .
DNA: TGTGCCAGCAGCGGACAAGTTCTCGCGATCGGTACTGAAGCTTTCTTT
CDR3: CASSGQVLAIGTEAFF

V: TRBV7-9
J: TRBJ1-1
size: once
D: .
DNA: TGTGCCAGCAGCTCGGGGACTGGGTACGTCACTGAAGCTTTCTTT
CDR3: CASSSGTGYVTEAFF

V: TRBV5-1
J: TRBJ2-7
size: .
D: .
DNA: TGCGCCAGCAGCTTGGGTAGCGGACCCTCCTACGAGCAGTACTTC
CDR3: CASSLGSGPSYEQYF

V: TRBV4-3
J: TRBJ1-2
size: .
D: .
DNA: TGCGCCAGCAGCCAAGGGACAAGTTCGGGGGGCGCGTGGTATGGCTACACCTTC
CDR3: CASSQGTSSGGAWYGYTF

V: TRBV27
J: TRBJ2-7
size: .
D: .
DNA: TGTGCCAGCGGCAAGAGGGGGAGCTCCTACGAGCAGTACTTC
CDR3: CASGKRGSSYEQYF

V: TRBV3-1/TRBV3-2
J: TRBJ1-6
size: .
D: .
DNA: TGTGCCAGCAACGCAGGAAATTCACCCCTCCACTTT
CDR3: CASNAGNSPLHF

V: TRBV27
J: TRBJ1-5
size: few
D: TRBD1
DNA: TGTGCCAGCAGTTTAAAGGGGGCGGGTCAGCCCCAGCATTTT
CDR3: CASSLKGAGQPQHF

V: TRBV7-9
J: TRBJ1-1
size: .
D: .
DNA: TGTGCCAGCAGCCTATTTGTGGACACTGAAGCTTTCTTT
CDR3: CASSLFVDTEAFF

V: TRBV5-1
J: TRBJ2-7
size: .
D: .
DNA: TGCGCCAGCAGCTTGGCCCTGGAGCAGTACTTC
CDR3: CASSLALEQYF

V: TRBV28
J: TRBJ1-3
size: .
D: .
DNA: TGTGCCAGCAGTTCCGAGACAGGACCCCTCTACACCATATATTTT
CDR3: CASSSETGPLYTIYF

V: TRBV4-1
J: TRBJ2-7
size: .
D: .
DNA: TGCGCCAGCAGCCAAGAAGGGGGGGGAGGCTTTGCGCAGTACTTC
CDR3: CASSQEGGGGFAQYF

V: TRBV30
J: TRBJ1-1
size: .
D: TRBD1
DNA: TGTGCCTGGAGTCCCGGGACAGGGTATGGTGAAGCTTTCTTT
CDR3: CAWSPGTGYGEAFF

V: TRBV2
J: TRBJ2-7
size: .
D: .
DNA: TGTGCCAGCAGTGTCCCTTACGAGCAGTACTTC
CDR3: CASSVPYEQYF

V: TRBV4-1
J: TRBJ1-1
size: once
D: .
DNA: TGCGCCAGCAGCCGAGACGGGGGTGTGAACACTGAAGCTTTCTTT
CDR3: CASSRDGGVNTEAFF

V: TRBV7-9
J: TRBJ2-5
size: once
D: TRBD2
DNA: TGTGCCAGCAGCTTAGCGCGAGGAGGGCTAGCGGGGGTCGAGACCCAGTACTTC
CDR3: CASSLARGGLAGVETQYF

V: TRBV29-1
J: TRBJ1-1
size: .
D: .
DNA: TGCAGCGTTCACCGACCCGCGGAGAACACTGAAGCTTTCTTT
CDR3: CSVHRPAENTEAFF

V: TRBV27
J: TRBJ1-5
size: .
D: .
DNA: TGTGCCAGCAGTCCGCGACAGACCAATCAGCCCCAGCATTTT
CDR3: CASSPRQTNQPQHF

V: TRBV4-1
J: TRBJ1-5
size: .
D: .
DNA: TGCGCCAGCAGCCAAGTTGGGGAGAGCAATCAGCCCCAGCATTTT
CDR3: CASSQVGESNQPQHF

V: TRBV28
J: TRBJ2-6
size: .
D: .
DNA: TGTGCCAGCAGTCCGTCAGTGGCTGGGGCCAACGTCCTGACTTTC
CDR3: CASSPSVAGANVLTF

V: TRBV19
J: TRBJ1-2
size: .
D: TRBD1
DNA: TGTGCCAGTAGTATGGGACAGGGTGTATATGGCTACACCTTC
CDR3: CASSMGQGVYGYTF

V: TRBV7-3
J: TRBJ2-2
size: .
D: .
DNA: TGTGCCAGCAGCTTACGCGCCGGGGTGGGTCCCGGGGAGCTGTTTTTT
CDR3: CASSLRAGVGPGELFF

V: TRBV10-3
J: TRBJ2-1
size: .
D: TRBD2
DNA: TGTGCCATCAGTGTGACGGGGGAGGGTGGTGAGCAGTTCTTC
CDR3: CAISVTGEGGEQFF

V: TRBV4-1
J: TRBJ1-3
size: .
D: .
DNA: TGCGCCAGCAGCCAGATCCACACAGAGCTTGGAAACACCATATATTTT
CDR3: CASSQIHTELGNTIYF

V: TRBV15
J: TRBJ1-5
size: .
D: TRBD1
DNA: TGTGCCACCAGCAGCTACAGGGGAACGCGGCAGCCCCAGCATTTT
CDR3: CATSSYRGTRQPQHF

V: TRBV23-1
J: TRBJ1-1
size: .
D: .
DNA: TGCGCCGGCGGGGCAGGAGATGGGAACCCTGAAGCTTTCTTT
CDR3: CAGGAGDGNPEAFF

V: TRBV6-2/TRBV6-3
J: TRBJ1-6
size: once
D: .
DNA: TGTGCCAGCACCCCTGGGGGGCCCCTCCACTTT
CDR3: CASTPGGPLHF

V: TRBV5-5
J: TRBJ1-2
size: .
D: TRBD1
DNA: TGTGCCAGCAGCTTACCGGGACAGTATTATGGCTACACCTTC
CDR3: CASSLPGQYYGYTF

V: TRBV6-1
J: TRBJ2-1
size: .
D: TRBD2
DNA: TGTGCCAGCAGTGAGACTAGCGGGGGATACAATGAGCAGTTCTTC
CDR3: CASSETSGGYNEQFF

V: TRBV10-2
J: TRBJ1-5
size: .
D: .
DNA: TGCGCCAGCAGTGGTGGGGGGGCCCAAGCCTACAATCAGCCCCAGCATTTT
CDR3: CASSGGGAQAYNQPQHF

V: TRBV11-2
J: TRBJ2-1
size: .
D: TRBD2
DNA: TGTGCCAGCAGCTCCAACACCGGACTAGCGGGGGGCTATGAGCAGTTCTTC
CDR3: CASSSNTGLAGGYEQFF

V: TRBV4-3
J: TRBJ2-1
size: .
D: TRBD2
DNA: TGCGCCAGCAGCCAAGATTGGCGGGGGGGCCCCAATGAGCAGTTCTTC
CDR3: CASSQDWRGGPNEQFF

V: TRBV7-6
J: TRBJ2-2
size: few
D: .
DNA: TGTGCCAGCAGTCCCACCCGGCAGGGGACGGGGGGAAGGGCCGGGGAGCTGTTTTTT
CDR3: CASSPTRQGTGGRAGELFF

V: TRBV15
J: TRBJ2-7
size: .
D: TRBD2
DNA: TGTGCCACGGGACTAGTGCCTTCGTACGAGCAGTACTTC
CDR3: CATGLVPSYEQYF

V: TRBV6-1
J: TRBJ1-2
size: .
D: .
DNA: TGTGCCAGCAGTGAAGAGGGGTCCCGGTATGGCTACACCTTC
CDR3: CASSEEGSRYGYTF

V: TRBV4-1
J: TRBJ2-7
size: .
D: .
DNA: TGCGCCAACAGCCAAGATCTCGGGGGTCTCTACGAGCAGTACTTC
CDR3: CANSQDLGGLYEQYF

V: TRBV7-2
J: TRBJ2-7
size: few
D: .
DNA: TGTGCCAGCAGCTTACAGACAGCCTACGAGCAGTACTTC
CDR3: CASSLQTAYEQYF

V: TRBV2
J: TRBJ1-1
size: once
D: TRBD1
DNA: TGTGCCAGCAGGCACAGGGGATTTATGAACACTGAAGCTTTCTTT
CDR3: CASRHRGFMNTEAFF

V: TRBV7-8
J: TRBJ1-1
size: .
D: .
DNA: TGTGCCAGCAGCTCACAGGGCTGGAACACTGAAGCTTTCTTT
CDR3: CASSSQGWNTEAFF

V: TRBV3-1/TRBV3-2
J: TRBJ1-2
size: .
D: TRBD1
DNA: TGTGCCAGCAGCCAAAGATTACAGGGGACTGGCTACACCTTC
CDR3: CASSQRLQGTGYTF

V: TRBV7-9
J: TRBJ2-7
size: .
D: .
DNA: TGTGCCAGCAGCTTAGGGCGATGGGGGCGCATCCACGAGCAGTACTTC
CDR3: CASSLGRWGRIHEQYF

V: TRBV28
J: TRBJ1-2
size: .
D: .
DNA: TGTGCCAGCAGCCCGACCAGGGAATTGGGGGGCTACACCTTC
CDR3: CASSPTRELGGYTF

V: TRBV6-4
J: TRBJ2-3
size: .
D: TRBD2
DNA: TGTGCCAGCAGTGAAGCGGGGGGCACAGATACGCAGTATTTT
CDR3: CASSEAGGTDTQYF

V: TRBV11-2
J: TRBJ1-1
size: once
D: .
DNA: TGTGCCAGCACCCCGATTGCGGGGTTGTCGAACACTGAAGCTTTCTTT
CDR3: CASTPIAGLSNTEAFF

V: TRBV3-1/TRBV3-2
J: TRBJ1-4
size: .
D: TRBD1
DNA: TGTGCCAGCAAACAGGGGGCTAGGAATGAAAAACTGTTTTTT
CDR3: CASKQGARNEKLFF

V: TRBV10-3
J: TRBJ1-1
size: .
D: .
DNA: TGTGCCATCAGTGAAACAGGGTCAGCTTTCTTT
CDR3: CAISETGSAFF

V: TRBV7-2
J: TRBJ2-1
size: .
D: TRBD2
DNA: TGTGCCAGCAGTTATAGCGGGGGGGCCACCGATGAGCAGTTCTTC
CDR3: CASSYSGGATDEQFF

V: TRBV29-1
J: TRBJ1-2
size: once
D: TRBD1
DNA: TGCAGCGGAGGGGACAGGAACGGCTACACCTTC
CDR3: CSGGDRNGYTF

V: TRBV5-1
J: TRBJ2-3
size: .
D: .
DNA: TGCGCCAGCAGCTTCGTAAGACCGGGAAGAGGCACAGATACGCAGTATTTT
CDR3: CASSFVRPGRGTDTQYF

V: TRBV27
J: TRBJ1-6
size: .
D: .
DNA: TGTGCCAGCCGGGACAATAATTCACCCCTCCACTTT
CDR3: CASRDNNSPLHF

V: TRBV10-2
J: TRBJ2-7
size: .
D: .
DNA: TGCGCCAGCACCAATGCCGGAGTAGGATTCCCTTACGAGCAGTACTTC
CDR3: CASTNAGVGFPYEQYF

V: TRBV5-1
J: TRBJ2-3
size: .
D: TRBD2
DNA: TGCGCCAGCAGCTTGGGCGGGGGGGCGCCAGATACGCAGTATTTT
CDR3: CASSLGGGAPDTQYF